This record looks at one TCR beta chain sequence and its context. Authors of the study amplified TCR beta CDR3 regions from RNA transcripts. The TCR CDR3 first-round RT-PCR relied on the HTBI primer set. MiXCR was run by TCRdb on the multiplex PCR reads, yielding one entry per CDR3 protein. The table records 300,000 to 350,000 distinct CDR3 sequences, around a sixth of them present only once. This entry belongs to a study of T cells in Graves' hyperthyroidism and ophthalmopathy. Whole-study context: Peripheral blood was obtained at initial diagnosis, preceding any treatment.

The CDR3 spans 12 residues. Germline V gene sequence: CDR1 LNHDA, CDR2 SQIVND (reference sequence). Trimming removed 1 base from V and 8 bases from J, with 8 bases in between. The chain employs TRBV19 and TRBJ1-2; D remains ambiguous. The specimen was blood. The TCR sequence derives from a woman between 50 and 59 years old with Graves' hyperthyroidism. The CDR3 nucleotides are TGTGCCAGTAGTATAGCAGGAGTCGGCTACACCTTC. This codes for CASSIAGVGYTF.